This T cell receptor beta chain appears in the sequencing data of a study of blood T cell repertoires in COVID-19. Across the study: Material from acute and convalescent COVID-19 was sourced from the United States, Italy and Spain.

Libraries were prepared by immunoSEQ multiplex PCR; TCRdb keeps only in-frame clonotypes and omits some of them. The sample gives 360,000 or so clones, less than 90% of which show up once; 2.5% to 3% is in the top ten. Between the trimmed V and J ends, which lost 3 bases and 1 base, there was a span of 10 bases. The CDR3 has 16 residues. Germline CDR1 and CDR2: SGHAT and FQNNGV. The rearrangement joins TRBV11-2 to TRBJ2-6; a possible D gene is TRBD2 (5 bases). The TCR originated in a young woman who had recovered from COVID-19. The sequenced sample consisted of PBMCs or T cells enriched from blood (not recorded which). CDR3 nucleotide sequence: TGTGCCAGCAGCTTTCTAAGCGGTTCTGGGGCCAACGTCCTGACTTTC. Amino acids: CASSFLSGSGANVLTF.